This T cell receptor (beta chain) originates from a study of molecular identifiers for immune sequencing clone quantification. Overall study results and limits: Clones of above 20 RNA copies carried over 97% of effector molecules; in naive cells they carried under 1%.

Germline CDR1 and CDR2: SGDLS and YYNGEE. The CDR3 totals 14 residues. A single record per CDR3 protein comes from TCRdb applying MiXCR to the PCR reads. Of over 65,000 distinct CDR3 sequences listed, 25% were seen once; the top ten hold less than 0.85%. In the case of this clonotype: Its antigen is as yet unknown. A much larger clone differs by one base, so this may be a read error.

Input material: naive CD8+ T cells from blood, with Jurkat cell RNA spiked in. Subset defined: FACS-sorted CD8+CD4-CCR7+CD45RA+ naive T cells. J is TRBJ1-1 and V is TRBV9; the D gene is possibly TRBD1 (6 bases). The TCR was taken from a human donor in good health. Some libraries in this study had Jurkat cell RNA spiked in. The CDR3: CASSVGQVNTVAFF. DNA for the CDR3: TGTGCCAGCAGCGTAGGACAGGTAAACACTGTAGCTTTCTTT.